The next 9 T cell receptor beta chains were all read from a single sample in a study of blood T cell repertoires in COVID-19 (dated by TCRdb to 2020 to 2021). Library method: the immunoSEQ multiplex PCR assay. This immuneACCESS table, as held by TCRdb, lists in-frame sequences with V and J called but not all clones. Of the missing ones, under half trace to an unresolved V gene in checked studies; the others have no known cause. The sample table holds 80,000 to 100,000 clones, of which about 95% were seen once. The top ten clones comprise roughly 4% of the sample. Sequenced input: peripheral blood. The receptors were sampled from a human donor with active COVID-19. The donor label of this sample is uncertain.

CDR3: CASRPGLGQPQHF. CDR3 nucleotides: TGCGCCAGCAGGCCAGGGTTAGGACAGCCCCAGCATTTT. The chain uses TRBV5-1 and TRBJ1-5; weak D call: TRBD1 (5 bases). V was shortened by 5 bases and J by 7 bases, with 13 bases between the two germline ends. Germline lookup yields CDR1 SGHRS and CDR2 YFSETQ. This CDR3 region has 13 residues.

The chain couples TRBV3-1 (or the pseudogene TRBV3-2) to TRBJ2-7, with 7 bases identical to TRBD1. Germline V gene data show CDR1 as LGHDT and CDR2 as YNNKEL (reference sequence). The CDR3 runs to 14 residues. V trimming: 4 bases; J trimming: 3 bases; junction bases outside the gene matches: 6. CDR3 nucleotides: TGTGCCAGCAGCCGGGACAGTAACCTCTACGAGCAGTACTTC. It translates to CASSRDSNLYEQYF.

The chain joins TRBV5-1 to TRBJ1-1; D ambiguous. With 3 bases removed from V and 1 base from J, the gap between germline ends came to 10 bases. Germline CDR1 reads SGHRS; CDR2 reads YFSETQ. The CDR3 consists of 14 residues. The CDR3 spells CASSSMTGNTEAFF. The CDR3 coding sequence is TGCGCCAGCAGCTCCATGACGGGGAACACTGAAGCTTTCTTT.

The V gene is TRBV11-3, the J gene TRBJ1-2, with D tentatively TRBD1 (5 bases). Germline V lookup: CDR1 SGHNT, CDR2 YENEEA. The CDR3 consists of 14 residues. V was clipped by 0 bases and J by 8 bases, with 13 bases between them. CDR3: CASSLDTNRIGYTF. As DNA, the CDR3 is TGTGCCAGCAGCTTAGATACGAACAGGATCGGCTACACCTTC.

As DNA, the CDR3 is TGTGCCATCAGTGAGTCGCAGGAAGAGACCCAGTACTTC. Protein sequence: CAISESQEETQYF. This chain uses TRBV10-3 with TRBJ2-5, with D unclear. Germline loops: CDR1 ENHRY, CDR2 SYGVKD. There are 13 residues in the CDR3. Trimming cost V 0 bases and J 3 bases, with 5 bases left between them.

The genes are TRBV19 and TRBJ1-1; no clear D. Trimming cost V 4 bases and J 7 bases, with 16 bases left between them. CDR3 length: 14 amino acids. Germline assignment: CDR1 LNHDA and CDR2 SQIVND (reference sequence). The CDR3 loop is CASSTGRIGGEAFF. As DNA, the CDR3 is TGTGCCAGTAGTACCGGACGGATAGGAGGTGAAGCTTTCTTT.

V and J are TRBV6-5 and TRBJ2-6; D gene ambiguous. The CDR3 covers 15 residues. Germline values: CDR1 MNHEY, CDR2 SVGAGI. Trimming pared 2 bases from V and 2 bases from J, leaving 7 bases between. CDR3 loop: CASSYSQAGANVLTF. The CDR3, as DNA: TGTGCCAGCAGTTACAGTCAGGCTGGGGCCAACGTCCTGACTTTC.

The J gene is TRBJ1-1, the V gene TRBV3-1 (or the pseudogene TRBV3-2); 8 nucleotides align to TRBD1. Losses at the gene ends were 0 bases for V and 1 base for J; bases not matched to a gene: 19. The CDR3 has 21 amino acids. Germline loops: CDR1 LGHDT, CDR2 YNNKEL (reference sequence). The CDR3 protein is CASSQDPRGRLMRRENTEAFF. DNA for the CDR3: TGTGCCAGCAGCCAAGATCCCAGGGGGCGGTTGATGCGGAGGGAGAACACTGAAGCTTTCTTT.

The gene calls are TRBV2 and TRBJ2-3, with TRBD1 matching over 7 bases. V was pared by 4 bases and J by 3 bases, with 7 bases of the junction left unmatched. This CDR3 comprises 15 residues. The germline gives CDR1 SNHLY, CDR2 FYNNEI. DNA for the CDR3: TGTGCCAGCAGTGCAAACAGGGGAAGGACAGATACGCAGTATTTT. This translates into CASSANRGRTDTQYF.